What follows are 22 T cell receptor beta chains derived from one specimen sequenced in a study of T cell responses to AZD1222 COVID-19 vaccine. Profiling relied on immunoSEQ multiplex PCR, and the TCRdb table lists in-frame clones only, not all of them. The data show about 120,000 clones, around 86% seen once. The sample consisted of peripheral blood, taken on day 0 of AZD1222 vaccination. The source is an adult in good health.

The V and J genes are TRBV11-1 and TRBJ2-2, with 7 bases fitting TRBD1. Losses at the gene ends were 5 bases for V and 2 bases for J; bases not matched to a gene: 8. This CDR3 contains 16 residues. Germline V gene lookup returns CDR1 SGHAT and CDR2 FQDESV (reference sequence). CDR3 sequence: CASSPRDRPNTGELFF. In DNA, the CDR3 is TGTGCCAGCAGCCCAAGGGACAGACCCAACACCGGGGAGCTGTTTTTT.

Only a few counts were recorded for this clone. The chain links TRBV5-6 to TRBJ1-6, with a possible D match to TRBD1 (6 bases). The CDR3 is 14 amino acids. Germline assignment: CDR1 SGHDT and CDR2 YYEEEE. The V end lost 1 base, the J end lost 10 bases, and 12 bases lay between the germline ends. CDR3 sequence reads: CASSLTGFYSPLHF. Written as DNA, the CDR3 is TGTGCCAGCAGCTTGACAGGGTTTTACTCACCCCTCCACTTT.

This clone was observed once. The CDR3, as DNA: TGTGCCAGCAGCATTCAGGTTACTAATTCACCCCTCCACTTT. It translates to CASSIQVTNSPLHF. This sequence joins TRBV7-2 and TRBJ1-6; D is ambiguous. The CDR3 runs 14 residues. Germline V gene sequence: CDR1 SGHTA, CDR2 FQGNSA. Trimming took off 5 bases at V and 6 bases at J, with 11 bases between the two ends. Filled out from reference TRBV7-2 and TRBJ1-6, the complete variable domain reads GAGVSQSPSNKVTEKGKDVELRCDPISGHTALYWYRQSLGQGLEFLIYFQGNSAPDKSGLPSDRFSAERTGGSVSTLTIQRTQQEDSAVYLCASSIQVTNSPLHFGNGTRLTVT.

The chain combines TRBV9 with TRBJ2-3; the D is unclear. V was pared by 2 bases and J by 1 base, with 5 bases between. CDR1 SGDLS and CDR2 YYNGEE come from the germline V gene. The CDR3 consists of 13 residues. The chain's CDR3 is CASSVRGTDTQYF. CDR3 DNA sequence: TGTGCCAGCAGCGTTCGGGGCACAGATACGCAGTATTTT.

V usage is TRBV5-1 and J usage is TRBJ2-5; 7 bases match TRBD2. The J segment lost 7 bases and the V segment lost 0 bases, leaving 6 bases of the junction unmatched. The CDR3 contains 14 residues. Germline V lookup: CDR1 SGHRS, CDR2 YFSETQ. CDR3 amino acids: CASSLGLGEGTQYF. CDR3 DNA: TGCGCCAGCAGCTTGGGACTAGGGGAGGGGACCCAGTACTTC. The full variable domain, in which reference TRBV5-1 and TRBJ2-5 provide the parts outside the CDR3, is KAGVTQTPRYLIKTRGQQVTLSCSPISGHRSVSWYQQTPGQGLQFLFEYFSETQRNKGNFPGRFSGRQFSNSRSEMNVSTLELGDSALYLCASSLGLGEGTQYFGPGTRLLVL.

The chain carries TRBV4-3 and TRBJ1-1, with 8 bases lining up with TRBD1. Trimming removed 0 bases from V and 4 bases from J; junction bases left unmatched: 10. This CDR3 region has 17 residues. CDR1 is LGHNA, CDR2 YSLEER, per germline. CDR3 protein: CASSQEWTGQIGTEAFF. The CDR3 DNA sequence: TGCGCCAGCAGCCAAGAATGGACAGGGCAAATCGGCACTGAAGCTTTCTTT.

The chain recombines TRBV2 with TRBJ1-5, with 10 positions matching TRBD1. The V gene's germline CDR1 is SNHLY and CDR2 FYNNEI. This CDR3 is built from 16 residues. Trimming cost V 5 bases and J 4 bases; bases outside gene matches: 8. The CDR3 spells CASSSDRGRENQPQHF. The CDR3 nucleotides are TGTGCCAGCAGTTCGGACAGGGGGAGGGAAAATCAGCCCCAGCATTTT.

The V call is TRBV4-1, the J call TRBJ1-1; TRBD1 aligns across 9 bases. The CDR3 loop spans 18 amino acids. From germline, CDR1 is MGHRA and CDR2 YSYEKL. The V segment lost 4 bases and the J segment 4 bases; nucleotides outside the gene matches: 16. The CDR3 loop reads CASSLSGQGLLGSTEAFF. CDR3 DNA sequence: TGCGCCAGCAGCCTTTCGGGACAGGGTTTGTTGGGGAGCACTGAAGCTTTCTTT.

The gene calls are TRBV9 and TRBJ1-2; tentative D call: TRBD1 (6 bases). Germline lookup yields CDR1 SGDLS and CDR2 YYNGEE. Trimming shortened V by 0 bases and J by 5 bases, and 11 bases separated the two germline ends. CDR3 length: 14 residues. The CDR3 bases are TGTGCCAGCAGCGTAGGGGCGGACAGTTATGGCTACACCTTC. It specifies CASSVGADSYGYTF. The variable domain in full, with the rest retrieved from reference TRBV9 and TRBJ1-2, is DSGVTQTPKHLITATGQRVTLRCSPRSGDLSVYWYQQSLDQGLQFLIQYYNGEERAKGNILERFSAQQFPDLHSELNLSSLELGDSALYFCASSVGADSYGYTFGSGTRLTVV.

The CDR3 loop is CASSTTGSGNTIYF. The DNA of the CDR3 is TGTGCCAGCAGCACGACAGGGTCTGGAAACACCATATATTTT. The chain links TRBV9 to TRBJ1-3; 7 bases align to TRBD1. Germline loops: CDR1 SGDLS, CDR2 YYNGEE. V lost 4 bases, J lost 1 base, and 2 bases stayed unmatched. The CDR3 covers 14 residues. The whole variable domain, remainder taken from reference TRBV9 and TRBJ1-3, is DSGVTQTPKHLITATGQRVTLRCSPRSGDLSVYWYQQSLDQGLQFLIQYYNGEERAKGNILERFSAQQFPDLHSELNLSSLELGDSALYFCASSTTGSGNTIYFGEGSWLTVV.

The J gene is TRBJ1-5, the V gene TRBV4-1; no reliable D call. V was pared by 1 base and J by 3 bases, with 4 bases between. The CDR3 has 13 amino acids. Germline V gene lookup returns CDR1 MGHRA and CDR2 YSYEKL. The CDR3 sequence is CASSQGVNQPQHF. The CDR3 DNA reads TGCGCCAGCAGCCAAGGGGTCAATCAGCCCCAGCATTTT.

The CDR3 DNA reads TGTGCCAGTGCAGGGACGGGTCAGCCCCAGCATTTT. This gives the protein CASAGTGQPQHF. The J gene is TRBJ1-5, the V gene TRBV12-3 or TRBV12-4; D is perhaps TRBD1 (5 bases). The CDR3 length is 12 residues. The V end lost 9 bases, the J end lost 6 bases, and 12 bases lay between the germline ends.

The chain carries TRBV5-5 and TRBJ2-2, with TRBD2 as a possible D gene (6 bases). Per the germline V gene, CDR1 is SGHKS and CDR2 is YYEKEE (reference sequence). V was clipped by 6 bases and J by 3 bases, with 18 bases between them. The CDR3 is 16 residues long. The CDR3, as DNA: TGTGCCAGCACCAAAGTCGGCGGGACTTACACCGGGGAGCTGTTTTTT. Its translation: CASTKVGGTYTGELFF.

This sequence joins TRBV6-6 and TRBJ1-1; no firm D call. This CDR3 region has 13 residues. V was pared by 2 bases and J by 4 bases, with 8 bases between. Germline lookup yields CDR1 MNHNY and CDR2 SVGAGI (reference sequence). The CDR3 loop reads CASSYTVATEAFF. CDR3 nucleotide sequence: TGTGCCAGCAGTTACACGGTTGCCACTGAAGCTTTCTTT.

The CDR3 region has the DNA TGTGCCAGCAGCCCCCCGGGGACAGGGGCTTCCTACGAGCAGTACTTC. Its protein product is CASSPPGTGASYEQYF. The chain combines TRBV5-6 with TRBJ2-7; 10 bases are a match to TRBD1. With V trimmed by 4 bases and J by 1 base, 8 bases remained unmatched. Germline V CDR1 and CDR2: SGHDT, YYEEEE. The CDR3 is 16 residues long.

The rearrangement links TRBV5-1 to TRBJ1-1, with a tentative D call TRBD1 (6 bases). This CDR3 is built from 16 residues. Germline lookup yields CDR1 SGHRS and CDR2 YFSETQ. The V end lost 0 bases, the J end lost 1 base, and 13 bases lay between the germline ends. As DNA, the CDR3 is TGCGCCAGCAGCTTGGCGGGCGGGGGCTGGAACACTGAAGCTTTCTTT. This gives the protein CASSLAGGGWNTEAFF.

This clone showed up just a few times. The chain links TRBV12-3 or TRBV12-4 to TRBJ1-1; D call uncertain. V gave up 8 bases and J gave up 5 bases, with 15 bases separating them. This CDR3 is built from 13 residues. DNA of the CDR3: TGTGCCAGCCTCAGGCGGGTAGAGACTGAAGCTTTCTTT. It codes for CASLRRVETEAFF.

The J gene is TRBJ1-1, the V gene TRBV7-2; 7 bases align to TRBD1. The CDR3 runs 14 residues. The germline CDR1 and CDR2 sequences are SGHTA and FQGNSA. The junction had 14 bases not matched to a gene; V was cut back by 8 bases and J by 8 bases. CDR3 bases: TGTGCCAGCTTCGAGACAGGGCCGTACCAGGAAGCTTTCTTT. Residues: CASFETGPYQEAFF.

A single count supports this clone. The chain couples TRBV16 to TRBJ1-1; D might be TRBD1 (6 bases). The CDR3 spans 16 residues. The V end was cut by 1 base, the J end by 5 bases, with 17 bases between. Germline V lookup: CDR1 KGHSY, CDR2 FQNENV. CDR3 sequence (DNA): TGTGCCAGCAGCCAATTAGGGTTAGGGGGGATGACTGAAGCTTTCTTT. Amino acids: CASSQLGLGGMTEAFF.

The CDR3: CASSFLPASETQYF. The CDR3 DNA reads as TGCGCCAGCAGCTTTTTGCCAGCAAGTGAGACCCAGTACTTC. This chain uses TRBV5-1 with TRBJ2-5; the D is unclear. The CDR3 is 14 amino acids. Germline CDR1 and CDR2: SGHRS and YFSETQ. V was clipped by 2 bases and J by 5 bases, with 13 bases between them.

This sequence joins TRBV5-1 and TRBJ1-4; TRBD1 agrees at 7 bases. The CDR3 is 13 residues long. After removal of 5 bases from V and 6 bases from J, the junction contained 4 bases not matched to a gene. Germline CDR1 reads SGHRS; CDR2 reads YFSETQ. In DNA, the CDR3 is TGCGCCAGCAGTCGGGACAGTCATGAAAAACTGTTTTTT. The encoded protein is CASSRDSHEKLFF.

This clone was found once. This chain uses TRBV2 with TRBJ1-2; D might be TRBD1 (5 bases). This CDR3 has 12 residues. The V end lost 8 bases, the J end lost 2 bases, and 9 bases lay between the germline ends. CDR1 and CDR2 (germline): SNHLY, FYNNEI. CDR3 DNA sequence: TGTGCCAGCTCCAGGGAGAACTATGGCTACACCTTC. Amino acids: CASSRENYGYTF. Full variable domain (missing parts from reference TRBV2 and TRBJ1-2): EPEVTQTPSHQVTQMGQEVILRCVPISNHLYFYWYRQILGQKVEFLVSFYNNEISEKSEIFDDQFSVERPDGSNFTLKIRSTKLEDSAMYFCASSRENYGYTFGSGTRLTVV.